One and the same sample provided the 8 T cell receptor beta chains below, sequenced in a study of identical twins. TCRdb recomputed calls from the 5' RACE reads with MiXCR, one row per CDR3 protein. Counted here are around 510,000 distinct CDR3 sequences, roughly an eighth occurring once; the ten biggest clones make up about 0.97%. This sample also belongs to another study, concerning yellow fever vaccine responses in identical twins.

Source material: CD4+ T cells sorted from blood. These receptors came from a woman between 18 and 29 years old in good health.

This clonotype showed up just a few times. V is TRBV28 and J is TRBJ2-7, with 9 positions matching TRBD1. The CDR3 totals 15 residues. J gave up 2 bases and V 1 base, and 3 bases lay outside the gene matches. From germline, CDR1 is MDHEN and CDR2 SYDVKM. The CDR3 nucleotides are TGTGCCAGCAGTTTATCCTGGGACAGGGCCTACGAGCAGTACTTC. It yields the protein CASSLSWDRAYEQYF. Drawing the rest from reference TRBV28 and TRBJ2-7, the complete variable domain is DVKVTQSSRYLVKRTGEKVFLECVQDMDHENMFWYRQDPGLGLRLIYFSYDVKMKEKGDIPEGYSVSREKKERFSLILESASTNQTSMYLCASSLSWDRAYEQYFGPGTRLTVT.

This clonotype was found a few times. Just one base apart from a much larger clone, this may be a read error. The rearrangement joins TRBV29-1 to TRBJ2-5; no firm D call. The CDR3 spans 12 residues. V shed 4 bases and J shed 2 bases, with 8 bases lying between them. CDR1 SQVTM and CDR2 ANQGSEA come from the germline V gene. CDR3 sequence reads: CSVGWQQETQYF. The CDR3 nucleotides are TGCAGCGTTGGGTGGCAGCAAGAGACCCAGTACTTC.

Only a few counts were recorded for this clonotype. The chain is built from TRBV5-1 and TRBJ2-3; 7 bases are a match to TRBD2. The CDR3 spans 16 residues. The ends lost 2 bases at V and 5 bases at J; junction bases unmatched: 11. Germline CDR1 and CDR2: SGHRS and YFSETQ. The CDR3 DNA reads TGCGCCAGCAGCTTTAGTAGCGGAACGGGGGGAGATACGCAGTATTTT. As protein: CASSFSSGTGGDTQYF.

The chain couples TRBV13 to TRBJ1-2, with a tentative D call TRBD1 (6 bases). Trimming stripped 6 bases from V and 5 bases from J, with 16 bases between. The CDR3 totals 14 residues. Germline assignment: CDR1 PRHDT and CDR2 FYEKMQ (reference sequence). The CDR3 sequence: CASRTQGGLYGYTF. The CDR3 nucleotides are TGTGCCAGCAGAACACAGGGTGGGTTGTATGGCTACACCTTC.

This clonotype was found a few times. This rearrangement joins TRBV7-2 to TRBJ1-5; D gene ambiguous. CDR3 length equals 13 residues. Trimming took 4 bases from V and 4 from J, leaving 8 bases between them. CDR1 is SGHTA, CDR2 FQGNSA, per germline. The CDR3 sequence is CASSSILNQPQHF. The CDR3 DNA is TGTGCCAGCAGCTCCATCCTAAATCAGCCCCAGCATTTT.

This clonotype was seen repeatedly, ten times or more. The chain couples TRBV20-1 to TRBJ2-7, with 11 bases that match TRBD1. The junction had 8 bases not matched to a gene; V was cut back by 4 bases and J by 6 bases. Germline V gene data show CDR1 as DFQATT and CDR2 as SNEGSKA (reference sequence). The CDR3 is 14 amino acids. The CDR3 spells CSAKTGTGGLEQYF. The CDR3 region has the DNA TGCAGTGCTAAAACCGGGACAGGGGGGCTCGAGCAGTACTTC.

The chain uses TRBV15 and TRBJ2-3; no reliable D call. CDR1 LNHNV and CDR2 YYDKDF come from the germline V gene (reference sequence). The CDR3 runs to 16 residues. V was trimmed by 2 bases and J by 0 bases, leaving 12 bases between them. The CDR3 DNA reads as TGTGCCACCAGCAGAACGAATGACCCGAGCACAGATACGCAGTATTTT. Translation: CATSRTNDPSTDTQYF. Full variable domain (remainder filled in from reference TRBV15 and TRBJ2-3): DAMVIQNPRYQVTQFGKPVTLSCSQTLNHNVMYWYQQKSSQAPKLLFHYYDKDFNNEADTPDNFQSRRPNTSFCFLDIRSPGLGDTAMYLCATSRTNDPSTDTQYFGPGTRLTVL.

This chain uses TRBV6-2 or TRBV6-3 with TRBJ2-7; the D call may be TRBD1 or TRBD2 (5 bases each). This CDR3 spans 13 amino acids. The V and J ends lost 6 bases and 5 bases respectively, with 14 bases between them. CDR1 and CDR2 from the germline V gene are MNHEY and SVGEGT. The chain's CDR3 is CASRLTGTHEQYF. DNA of the CDR3: TGTGCCAGCAGACTAACCGGGACCCACGAGCAGTACTTC.